Each of the 9 T cell receptor beta chains below was sequenced from the same sample in a study of graft-versus-host responses after intestinal transplantation. Profiled with immunoSEQ multiplex PCR; TCRdb holds only in-frame clones, not every one. The sample yields over 60,000 clones, 75% to 90% seen once. Both intraepithelial and lamina propria lymphocytes were released by processing graft tissue. The specimen comprised ileum tissue, sampled roughly 54 weeks after transplant. These TCRs come from a human patient who received an intestinal transplant, so some T cells may come from the graft donor.

The chain recombines TRBV6-1 with TRBJ2-7, with 8 nucleotides matching TRBD1. The CDR3 is 16 residues long. The V segment lost 4 bases and the J segment 2 bases; nucleotides outside the gene matches: 10. The V gene's germline CDR1 is MNHNS and CDR2 SASEGT. The CDR3 bases are TGTGCCAGCAGTGTTAGAGTAGGACAGGGTACCTACGAGCAGTACTTC. This codes for CASSVRVGQGTYEQYF.

The chain has TRBV7-2 and TRBJ2-7; D possibly corresponds to TRBD2 (7 bases). There are 13 residues in the CDR3. The germline gives CDR1 SGHTA, CDR2 FQGNSA. V shed 7 bases and J shed 6 bases, with 16 bases lying between them. CDR3 region: CASTLGGVSEQYF. CDR3 bases: TGTGCCAGCACCCTAGGGGGGGTGAGCGAGCAGTACTTC.

This chain joins TRBV4-1 and TRBJ1-5, with D tentatively TRBD1 (6 bases). This CDR3 spans 15 amino acids. Trimming cost V 0 bases and J 3 bases, with 9 bases left between them. Germline V CDR1 and CDR2: MGHRA, YSYEKL. The CDR3 sequence is CASSQDWTDNQPQHF. CDR3 DNA: TGCGCCAGCAGCCAAGATTGGACAGACAATCAGCCCCAGCATTTT.

This clone was counted a few times. The chain couples TRBV4-1 to TRBJ1-4; D uncertain. V was trimmed by 2 bases and J by 3 bases, leaving 10 bases between them. CDR3 length: 15 residues. The germline gives CDR1 MGHRA, CDR2 YSYEKL. The CDR3 is CASSQWQEANEKLFF. For the CDR3, the DNA is TGCGCCAGCAGCCAATGGCAAGAGGCTAATGAAAAACTGTTTTTT.

The rearrangement links TRBV27 to TRBJ2-7; 11 bases are shared with TRBD2. The germline CDR1 and CDR2 sequences are MNHEY and SMNVEV (reference sequence). Unmatched junction bases numbered 3, after V lost 5 bases and J lost 3 bases. The CDR3 is made up of 14 amino acids. The CDR3 loop reads CASSPGLADYEQYF. CDR3 nucleotide sequence: TGTGCCAGCAGTCCGGGACTAGCGGACTACGAGCAGTACTTC.

The V and J genes are TRBV9 and TRBJ2-7; TRBD2 agrees at 13 bases. The V segment lost 4 bases and the J segment 5 bases; nucleotides outside the gene matches: 6. The CDR3 length is 15 residues. Per germline, CDR1 SGDLS and CDR2 YYNGEE. The CDR3, as DNA: TGTGCCAGCAGCCCCACTAGCGGGAGGGTTAACGAGCAGTACTTC. Protein sequence: CASSPTSGRVNEQYF.

In nucleotides, the CDR3 is TGTGCCAGCAGTCTTTGGACAAACCCCAATGAGCAGTTCTTC. It translates to CASSLWTNPNEQFF. The chain couples TRBV28 to TRBJ2-1; the D gene is possibly TRBD1 (5 bases). Germline CDR1 MDHEN, CDR2 SYDVKM. This CDR3 is 14 amino acids long. The V end was cut by 5 bases, the J end by 6 bases, with 14 bases between.

The chain joins TRBV10-3 to TRBJ2-7, with D possibly being TRBD1 or TRBD2 (5 bases each). Germline V gene lookup returns CDR1 ENHRY and CDR2 SYGVKD. V shed 4 bases and J shed 2 bases, with 15 bases lying between them. This CDR3 comprises 15 residues. CDR3 sequence: CAISVPGPTTYEQYF. CDR3 bases: TGTGCCATCAGTGTCCCGGGGCCGACCACCTACGAGCAGTACTTC.

In nucleotides, the CDR3 is TGTGCCAGCAACACAGACAGGGAACCAGATACGCAGTATTTT. As protein: CASNTDREPDTQYF. This rearrangement joins TRBV27 to TRBJ2-3; 7 nucleotides align to TRBD1. V lost 7 bases and J lost 4; bases outside the gene matches: 8. This CDR3 is built from 14 residues. Germline V lookup: CDR1 MNHEY, CDR2 SMNVEV (reference sequence).